This record concerns one T cell receptor (beta chain) sequence. This sample is drawn from a study of cytomegalovirus exposure and HLA in healthy donors. Data came from immunoSEQ multiplex PCR; TCRdb stores just in-frame clones and leaves some out. The sample carries some 120,000 clones, around 94% recorded once. Germline V gene data show CDR1 as MNHNS and CDR2 as SASEGT. Germline trimming cut 3 bases from V and 4 bases from J; bases unmatched to any gene: 9. The CDR3 extends over 18 amino acids. This chain links TRBV6-1 with TRBJ2-2, with 12 bases matching TRBD2. Material for sequencing was PBMCs. The TCR was taken from a woman aged 18-29 years in good health and CMV-seronegative. DNA for the CDR3: TGTGCCAGCAGTGAGTCCAGTCTAGCGGGAGGGTCCACCGGGGAGCTGTTTTTT. This sequence encodes CASSESSLAGGSTGELFF.